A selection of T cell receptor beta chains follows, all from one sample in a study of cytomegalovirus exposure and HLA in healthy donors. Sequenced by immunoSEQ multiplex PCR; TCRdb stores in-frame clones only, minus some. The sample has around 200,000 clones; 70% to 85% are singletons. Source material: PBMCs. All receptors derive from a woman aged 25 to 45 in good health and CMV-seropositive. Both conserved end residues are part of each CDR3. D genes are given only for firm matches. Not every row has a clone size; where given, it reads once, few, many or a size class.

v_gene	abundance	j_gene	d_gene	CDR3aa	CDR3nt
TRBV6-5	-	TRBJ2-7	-	CASSNPAGAREQYF	TGTGCCAGCAGCAATCCCGCGGGGGCGCGGGAGCAGTACTTC
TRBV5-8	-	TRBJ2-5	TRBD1	CASSYGQGRQETQYF	TGTGCCAGCAGCTATGGACAGGGGCGTCAAGAGACCCAGTACTTC
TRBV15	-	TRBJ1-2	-	CATSRDRGGSYGYTF	TGTGCCACCAGCAGAGATCGGGGGGGAAGCTATGGCTACACCTTC
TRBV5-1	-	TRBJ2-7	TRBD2	CATSREAAYEQYF	TGCGCCACTTCCCGGGAGGCAGCCTACGAGCAGTACTTC
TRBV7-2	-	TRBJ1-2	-	CASSLDSDNAAYGYTF	TGTGCCAGCAGCTTAGATTCGGACAACGCTGCCTATGGCTACACCTTC
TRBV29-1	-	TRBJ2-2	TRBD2	CSVSRGLAGDRGELFF	TGCAGCGTTTCCCGCGGGCTAGCGGGAGACCGCGGGGAGCTGTTTTTT
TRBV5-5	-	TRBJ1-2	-	CASSFGMGPNYGYTF	TGTGCCAGCAGCTTTGGTATGGGCCCTAACTATGGCTACACCTTC
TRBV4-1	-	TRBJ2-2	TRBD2	CASSHGLAGVTGELFF	TGCGCCAGCAGCCACGGACTAGCGGGAGTAACCGGGGAGCTGTTTTTT
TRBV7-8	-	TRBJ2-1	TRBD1	CASSLMERGTGNNEQFF	TGTGCCAGCAGCTTAATGGAGCGCGGGACAGGCAACAATGAGCAGTTCTTC
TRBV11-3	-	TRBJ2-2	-	CASSLDPLAGGELFF	TGTGCCAGCAGCTTAGATCCTCTAGCAGGCGGGGAGCTGTTTTTT
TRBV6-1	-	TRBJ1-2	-	CASRWEADYGYTF	TGTGCCAGCAGGTGGGAGGCGGATTATGGCTACACCTTC
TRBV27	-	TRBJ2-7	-	CASSLQGRLYEQYF	TGTGCCAGCAGTTTACAGGGAAGGCTTTACGAGCAGTACTTC
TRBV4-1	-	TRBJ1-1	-	CASSQAAQANTEAFF	TGCGCCAGCAGCCAAGCCGCGCAGGCTAACACTGAAGCTTTCTTT
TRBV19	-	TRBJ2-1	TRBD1	CATCGQEEYNEQFF	TGTGCCACTTGCGGACAGGAGGAATACAATGAGCAGTTCTTC
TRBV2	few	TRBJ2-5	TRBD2	CASSAGVQETQYF	TGTGCCAGCTCAGCGGGGGTTCAAGAGACCCAGTACTTC
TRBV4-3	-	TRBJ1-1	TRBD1	CASSPQALTGRSTEAFF	TGCGCCAGCAGCCCCCAAGCCCTGACAGGGAGGTCCACTGAAGCTTTCTTT
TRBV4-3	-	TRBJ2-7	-	CASSQDVSDTYEQYF	TGCGCCAGCAGCCAAGATGTTAGTGATACCTACGAGCAGTACTTC
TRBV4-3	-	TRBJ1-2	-	CASSQDSGTDGYTF	TGCGCCAGCAGCCAAGACTCAGGAACCGATGGCTACACCTTC
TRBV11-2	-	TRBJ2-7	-	CASSLDLNRAGAYEQYF	TGTGCCAGCAGCTTAGATTTGAATAGGGCCGGGGCCTACGAGCAGTACTTC
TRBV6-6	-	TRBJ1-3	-	CASGGGRLGNTIYF	TGTGCCAGCGGGGGGGGCAGGCTTGGAAACACCATATATTTT
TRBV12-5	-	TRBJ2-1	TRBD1	CASGWNRDREFF	TGTGCTAGTGGTTGGAACCGGGACAGGGAGTTCTTC
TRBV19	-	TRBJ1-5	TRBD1	CASSGQAVSPQHF	TGTGCCAGTAGTGGACAGGCTGTTTCCCCCCAGCATTTT
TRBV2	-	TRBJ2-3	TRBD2	CASIKEGGPVDTQYF	TGTGCCAGCATTAAGGAGGGAGGGCCGGTAGATACGCAGTATTTT
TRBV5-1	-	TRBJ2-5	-	CASSLLGLREETQYF	TGCGCCAGCAGCTTGCTCGGGTTGCGGGAAGAGACCCAGTACTTC
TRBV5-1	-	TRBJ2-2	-	CASSLDQSGTGELFF	TGCGCCAGCAGCTTGGACCAGTCAGGCACCGGGGAGCTGTTTTTT
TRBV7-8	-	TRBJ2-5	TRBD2	CASSLFASGGLGETQYF	TGTGCCAGCAGCTTATTCGCTAGCGGGGGGTTGGGAGAGACCCAGTACTTC
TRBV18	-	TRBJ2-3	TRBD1	CASSPAGQGGTDTQYF	TGTGCCAGCTCACCGGCGGGACAGGGTGGGACAGATACGCAGTATTTT
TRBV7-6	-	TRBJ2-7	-	CATRGGINSYEQYF	TGTGCCACCCGAGGCGGAATAAACTCCTACGAGCAGTACTTC
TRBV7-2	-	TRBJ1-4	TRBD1	CASSFHRGANEKLFF	TGTGCCAGCAGCTTCCACAGGGGCGCCAATGAAAAACTGTTTTTT
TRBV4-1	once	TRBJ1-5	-	CASSQDPVPNQPQHF	TGCGCCAGCAGCCAAGATCCGGTTCCAAACCAGCCCCAGCATTTT
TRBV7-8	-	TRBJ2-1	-	CASSPLGPYNEQFF	TGTGCCAGCAGCCCACTTGGGCCATACAATGAGCAGTTCTTC
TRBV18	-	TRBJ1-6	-	CASSPRDRENSPLHF	TGTGCCAGCTCACCACGAGACAGAGAGAATTCACCCCTCCACTTT
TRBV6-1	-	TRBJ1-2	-	CASSDSAGVPGGYTF	TGTGCCAGCAGTGACTCGGCGGGGGTCCCTGGCGGCTACACCTTC
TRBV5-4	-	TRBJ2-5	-	CASTTGAYQETQYF	TGTGCCAGCACGACAGGTGCCTACCAAGAGACCCAGTACTTC
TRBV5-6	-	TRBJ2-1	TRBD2	CASSSLTWLAGAPGQFF	TGTGCCAGCAGCTCCCTAACTTGGCTAGCGGGGGCCCCAGGGCAGTTCTTC
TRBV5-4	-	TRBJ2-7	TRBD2	CASSLMAGGSYEQYF	TGTGCCAGCAGCTTGATGGCGGGAGGATCCTACGAGCAGTACTTC
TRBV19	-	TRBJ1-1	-	CASSIRGMNTEAFF	TGTGCCAGTAGTATAAGAGGGATGAACACTGAAGCTTTCTTT
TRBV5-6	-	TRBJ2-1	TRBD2	CASHLGLAGSEQFF	TGTGCCAGCCATTTGGGGCTAGCGGGATCTGAGCAGTTCTTC
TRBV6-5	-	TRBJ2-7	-	CASIHRLSDYEQYF	TGTGCCAGCATTCACAGGCTTTCCGACTACGAGCAGTACTTC
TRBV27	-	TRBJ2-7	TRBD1	CASSLYAGGTGGLEQYF	TGTGCCAGCAGTTTATATGCGGGGGGGACAGGGGGCTTAGAGCAGTACTTC